What follows describes a single TCR beta chain. In its sample, this clonotype was seen a few times. Its target antigen remains unknown. No clone much larger than this one lies a single base away; base qualities are absent. This sample is drawn from a study of human T cells and chemical hapten exposure (dated by TCRdb to the early 2020s). The study in broad terms: For sensitization, 2% DPC in acetone was applied to a 2 cm by 2 cm area of upper inner arm skin. Patients additionally received weekly therapeutic DPC doses to the scalp throughout the approximately 24-week study period. Patch testing was done on the upper back using Finn chambers containing 0.01% DPC, and results were scored after 6 days according to International Contact Dermatitis Research Group standards. The patient cohort, mostly female, included alopecia areata with under or over 50% scalp involvement, alopecia totalis and alopecia universalis. Libraries were combined into a pool for sequencing, and differences in TCR yield between samples came mainly from small differences in library volumes within the pool. In alopecia patients, the study followed how the peripheral blood TCR repertoire changed in vivo over primary and secondary sensitization to diphenylcyclopropenone (DPC), a hapten. Patient blood was sampled pre-sensitization (week 0) and at 2, 6 and about 24 weeks after DPC sensitization. For TCR sequencing, blood came from about 29 alopecia patients at anywhere from one to four time points (pre-sensitization, 2, 6 and 24 weeks). Beyond this particular receptor, the publication reports: All patients had alopecia, a presumed autoimmune disease, so their immune response might differ from that of healthy individuals. The number of TCRs above 1 in 1000 frequency did not change with DPC sensitization; there was no evidence of global repertoire structure alterations. A positive correlation was found between the number of PT1 expanded TCRs and patch test score, with significance reached at thresholds 8, 16 and 32 but not 4. Repeated subsampling changed both the strength of the expansion versus patch-test correlation and the threshold at which the correlation became significant. Compared with pre-sensitization or healthy control sets, expanded TCRs formed significantly more large CDR3 similarity clusters, which is consistent with antigen-driven responses.

V and J lose 1 base and 2 bases, and a span of 8 bases separates them. From the cysteine through the phenylalanine, the CDR3 covers 14 amino acids. The entry retains the CDR3 DNA only, 42 bases that are in frame from base 1. For CDR1 and CDR2, the germline V gene lists MGHRA and YSYEKL. Read against the paper, the sample's time point label means: pre-sensitization, week 0. The treatment or condition label, read with the paper, signifies: therapeutic diphenylcyclopropenone sensitization with weekly scalp DPC. Blood at each patch-test visit was drawn before the patch test was applied. Patients were considered eligible if aged 18 to 70, diagnosed with alopecia and deemed suitable for DPC therapy, and patients were excluded if pregnant. Total RNA was extracted from unfractionated whole blood that had been collected in Tempus Blood RNA tubes. Libraries were constructed by RACE. The run used a NextSeq 500. Library preparation attached unique molecular identifiers to individual cDNA molecules for quantitative, reproducible TCR counting. For every blood RNA sample, sequencing covered both the TCR alpha and TCR beta chains. On the authors' methods: A median of around 96,000 TCRs per sample was observed, with a range of roughly 20,000 to 700,000. The Decombinator software suite was used to annotate the V, J and CDR3 of the TCR reads. To make PS versus PT1 abundance plots, every sample was subsampled to the same number of TCRs (28,000). TCRs were defined as expanded if absent before sensitization and observed at least eight times at the 2-week time point. Starting from the raw public reads, TCRdb applied fastp trimming at Q25, assembled clones with MiXCR and retained in-frame beta chains. Entries are consolidated by CDR3 protein sequence, retaining the most common genes and DNA. These V and J calls rely on TCRdb rather than the paper's analysis. Here the sample has some 400,000 distinct CDR3 sequences; roughly 4.6% occur a single time. The top ten constitute just over 2.5% of the sample.

This receptor was obtained from a woman aged 50 to 65 with alopecia areata. Some clones in this sample may be carry-over from other donors' samples. Sequencing used whole blood, obtained in connection with sensitization to the hapten diphenylcyclopropenone (DPC). The receptor chain draws on TRBV4-1 and TRBJ2-5; the D gene assignment is ambiguous. The CDR3: CASSQGPVQETQYF. The nucleotide sequence is TGCGCCAGCAGCCAAGGGCCAGTTCAAGAGACCCAGTACTTC.